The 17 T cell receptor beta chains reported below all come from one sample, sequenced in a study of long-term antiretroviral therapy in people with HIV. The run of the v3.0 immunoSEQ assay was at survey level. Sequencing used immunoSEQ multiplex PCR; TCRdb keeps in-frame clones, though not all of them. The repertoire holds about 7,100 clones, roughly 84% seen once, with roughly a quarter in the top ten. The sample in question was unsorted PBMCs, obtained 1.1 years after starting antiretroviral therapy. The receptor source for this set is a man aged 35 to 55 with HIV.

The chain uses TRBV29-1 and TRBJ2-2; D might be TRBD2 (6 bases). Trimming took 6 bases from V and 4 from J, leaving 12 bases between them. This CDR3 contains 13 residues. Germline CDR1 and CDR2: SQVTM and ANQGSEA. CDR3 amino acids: CSVGGVLTGELFF. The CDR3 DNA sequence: TGCAGCGTCGGAGGGGTCCTCACCGGGGAGCTGTTTTTT.

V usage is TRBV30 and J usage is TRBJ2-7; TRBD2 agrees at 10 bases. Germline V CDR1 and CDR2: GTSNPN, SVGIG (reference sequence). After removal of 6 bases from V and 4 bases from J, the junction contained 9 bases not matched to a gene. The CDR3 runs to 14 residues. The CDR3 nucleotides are TGTGCCTGTTATTCGACTAGCGGGCGGTACGAGCAGTACTTC. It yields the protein CACYSTSGRYEQYF.

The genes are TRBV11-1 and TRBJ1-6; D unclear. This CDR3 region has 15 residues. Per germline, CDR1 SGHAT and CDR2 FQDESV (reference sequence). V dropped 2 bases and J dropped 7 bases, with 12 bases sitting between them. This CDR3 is CASSLMDGPNSPLHF. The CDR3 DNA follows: TGTGCCAGCAGCTTAATGGACGGACCAAATTCACCCCTCCACTTT.

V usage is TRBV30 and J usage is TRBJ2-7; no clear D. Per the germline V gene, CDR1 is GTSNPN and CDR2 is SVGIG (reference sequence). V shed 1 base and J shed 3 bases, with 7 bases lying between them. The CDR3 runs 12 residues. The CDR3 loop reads CAWSGSRYEQYF. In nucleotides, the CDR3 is TGTGCCTGGAGTGGTTCCCGCTACGAGCAGTACTTC.

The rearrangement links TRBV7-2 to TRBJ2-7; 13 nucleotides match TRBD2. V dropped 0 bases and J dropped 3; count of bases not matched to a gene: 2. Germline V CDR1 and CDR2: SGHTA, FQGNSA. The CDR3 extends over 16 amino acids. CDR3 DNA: TGTGCCAGCAGCTTAGCCGGACTAGCGGGGGTCTACGAGCAGTACTTC. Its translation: CASSLAGLAGVYEQYF.

CDR3 DNA sequence: TGTGCCTGGAGTGTGGACAGGGCAGGCGAGCAGTACTTC. It codes for CAWSVDRAGEQYF. The V gene is TRBV30, the J gene TRBJ2-7; 8 bases fit TRBD1. J lost 6 bases, V lost 0 bases, and 4 bases had no gene match. The CDR3 totals 13 residues. Germline values: CDR1 GTSNPN, CDR2 SVGIG (reference sequence).

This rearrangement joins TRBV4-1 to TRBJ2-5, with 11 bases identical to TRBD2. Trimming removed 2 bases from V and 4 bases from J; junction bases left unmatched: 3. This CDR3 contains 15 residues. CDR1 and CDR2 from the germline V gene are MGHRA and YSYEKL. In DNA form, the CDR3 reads TGCGCCAGCAGCCAACTAGCGGGGGGAGGAGAGACCCAGTACTTC. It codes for CASSQLAGGGETQYF.

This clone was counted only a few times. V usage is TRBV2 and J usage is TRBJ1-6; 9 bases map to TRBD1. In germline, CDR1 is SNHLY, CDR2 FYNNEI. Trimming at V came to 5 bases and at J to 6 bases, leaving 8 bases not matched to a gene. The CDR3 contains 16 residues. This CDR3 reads CASSPPGTGINSPLHF. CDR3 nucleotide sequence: TGTGCCAGCAGTCCTCCTGGGACAGGGATTAATTCACCCCTCCACTTT.

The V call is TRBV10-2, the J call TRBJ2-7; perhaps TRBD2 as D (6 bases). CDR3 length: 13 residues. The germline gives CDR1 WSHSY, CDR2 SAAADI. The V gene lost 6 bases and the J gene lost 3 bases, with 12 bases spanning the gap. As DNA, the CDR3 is TGCGCCAGCAGGGGACTGACCCTCTACGAGCAGTACTTC. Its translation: CASRGLTLYEQYF.

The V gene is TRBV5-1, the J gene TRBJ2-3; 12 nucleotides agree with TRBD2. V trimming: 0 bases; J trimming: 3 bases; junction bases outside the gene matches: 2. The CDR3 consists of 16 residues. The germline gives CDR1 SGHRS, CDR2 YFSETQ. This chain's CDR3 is CASSLDLAGGTDTQYF. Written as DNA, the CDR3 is TGCGCCAGCAGCTTGGATCTAGCGGGGGGGACAGATACGCAGTATTTT.

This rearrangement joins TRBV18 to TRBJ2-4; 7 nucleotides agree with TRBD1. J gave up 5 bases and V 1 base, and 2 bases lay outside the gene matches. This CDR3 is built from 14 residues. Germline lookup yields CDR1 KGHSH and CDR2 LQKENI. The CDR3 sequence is CASSPQGAENIQYF. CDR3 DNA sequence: TGTGCCAGCTCACCACAGGGGGCTGAAAACATTCAGTACTTC.

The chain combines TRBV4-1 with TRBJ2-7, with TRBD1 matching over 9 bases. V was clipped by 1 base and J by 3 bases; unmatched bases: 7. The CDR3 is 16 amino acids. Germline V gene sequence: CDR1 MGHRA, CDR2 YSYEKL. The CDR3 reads CASSQGGRTGVYEQYF. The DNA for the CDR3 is TGCGCCAGCAGCCAAGGGGGCCGGACAGGGGTCTACGAGCAGTACTTC.

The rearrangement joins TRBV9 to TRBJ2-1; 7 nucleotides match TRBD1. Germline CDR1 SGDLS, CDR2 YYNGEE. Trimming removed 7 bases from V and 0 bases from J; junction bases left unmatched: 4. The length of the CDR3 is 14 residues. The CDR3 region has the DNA TGTGCCAGCGGGGGACAGAGCTCCTACAATGAGCAGTTCTTC. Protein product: CASGGQSSYNEQFF. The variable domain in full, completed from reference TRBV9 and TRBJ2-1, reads DSGVTQTPKHLITATGQRVTLRCSPRSGDLSVYWYQQSLDQGLQFLIQYYNGEERAKGNILERFSAQQFPDLHSELNLSSLELGDSALYFCASGGQSSYNEQFFGPGTRLTVL.

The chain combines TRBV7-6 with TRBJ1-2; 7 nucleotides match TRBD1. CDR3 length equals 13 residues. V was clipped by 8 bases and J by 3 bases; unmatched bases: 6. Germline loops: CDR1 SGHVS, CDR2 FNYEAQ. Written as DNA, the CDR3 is TGTGCCAGCGCCCCTGACAGGGACTATGGCTACACCTTC. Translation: CASAPDRDYGYTF. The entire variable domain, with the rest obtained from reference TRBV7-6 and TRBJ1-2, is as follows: GAGVSQSPRYKVTKRGQDVALRCDPISGHVSLYWYRQALGQGPEFLTYFNYEAQQDKSGLPNDRFSAERPEGSISTLTIQRTEQRDSAMYRCASAPDRDYGYTFGSGTRLTVV.

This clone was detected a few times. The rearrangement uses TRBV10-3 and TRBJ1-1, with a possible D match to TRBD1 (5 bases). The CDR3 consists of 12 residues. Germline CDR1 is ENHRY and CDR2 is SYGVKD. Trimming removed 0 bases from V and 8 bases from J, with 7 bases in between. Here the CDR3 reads CAISESQGEAFF. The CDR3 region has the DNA TGTGCCATCAGTGAGTCGCAGGGAGAAGCTTTCTTT.

In DNA form, the CDR3 reads TGTGCCAGCAGCGCCGGGCCCCTGCGAGGGACTGAAGCTTTCTTT. Its translation: CASSAGPLRGTEAFF. The V gene is TRBV5-8, the J gene TRBJ1-1; D gene unclear. The CDR3 sequence is 15 residues long. Germline assignment: CDR1 SGHTS and CDR2 YDEGEE. V lost 4 bases, J lost 5 bases, and 18 bases lay in between.

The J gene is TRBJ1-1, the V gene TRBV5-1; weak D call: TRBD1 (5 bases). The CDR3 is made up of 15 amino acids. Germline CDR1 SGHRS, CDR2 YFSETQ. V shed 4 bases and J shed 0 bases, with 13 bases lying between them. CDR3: CASSPETEMNTEAFF. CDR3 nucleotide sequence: TGCGCCAGCAGCCCGGAGACAGAGATGAACACTGAAGCTTTCTTT.